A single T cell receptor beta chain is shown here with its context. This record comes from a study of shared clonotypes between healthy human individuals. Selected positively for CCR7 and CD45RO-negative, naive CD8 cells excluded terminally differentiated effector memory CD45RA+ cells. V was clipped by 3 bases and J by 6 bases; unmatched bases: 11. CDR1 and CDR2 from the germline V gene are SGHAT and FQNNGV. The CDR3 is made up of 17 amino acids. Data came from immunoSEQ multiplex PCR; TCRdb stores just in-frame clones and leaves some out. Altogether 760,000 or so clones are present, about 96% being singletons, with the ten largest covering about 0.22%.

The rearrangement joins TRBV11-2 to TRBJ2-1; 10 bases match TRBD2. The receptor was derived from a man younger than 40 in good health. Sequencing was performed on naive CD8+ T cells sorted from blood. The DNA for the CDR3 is TGTGCCAGCAGCTTCAAACCAACTAGCGGGAAGGGCAATGAGCAGTTCTTC. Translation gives CASSFKPTSGKGNEQFF. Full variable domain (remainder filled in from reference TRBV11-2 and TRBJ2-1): EAGVAQSPRYKIIEKRQSVAFWCNPISGHATLYWYQQILGQGPKLLIQFQNNGVVDDSQLPKDRFSAERLKGVDSTLKIQPAKLEDSAVYLCASSFKPTSGKGNEQFFGPGTRLTVL.